This T cell receptor beta chain was profiled in a study of OX40 agonist ivuxolimab in advanced cancers. A note on the overall study: Ivuxolimab was a fully human IgG2 agonistic monoclonal antibody targeting the costimulatory receptor OX40 (CD134). Among the roughly 50 dose-escalation patients, about 19 had hepatocellular carcinoma, roughly 15 melanoma, 9 renal cell carcinoma and 9 head and neck cancer. Intravenous ivuxolimab was administered to patients every 2 weeks at six dose levels: 0.01, 0.1, 0.3, 1.5, 3 and 10 mg/kg. The paper reports the monotherapy dose-escalation portion (N ≈ 50 patients) of the phase I ivuxolimab trial. Partial responses were achieved by three dose-escalation patients, of whom one had hepatocellular carcinoma and two had cutaneous melanoma. The point of sequencing TCRbeta in the periphery was to test whether ivuxolimab changed TCR sequence diversity and drove clonal T-cell expansion. Patients were allowed to have had prior anti-PD-1, anti-PD-L1 or anti-CTLA-4 therapy, and approximately 43% of the dose-escalation patients had previously received checkpoint inhibitors. In the dose-escalation cohort, more than 80% of patients were male, and the mean age was around 60 years with a range of about 20 to 90. On the study overall, not on this receptor specifically: Which antigens the clonally expanded peripheral T cells were specific for was not determined. On average, CD8+ T cells showed more expanded clones than CD4+ T cells after ivuxolimab. Partial responders in the 0.1-3.0 mg/kg groups had among the lowest normalized peripheral clonal expansion, especially among CD8+ T cells. Low levels of normalized T-cell clonal expansion were also seen in some patients who did not respond. At doses of 0.1 to 3.0 mg/kg, clonal expansion of both CD4+ and CD8+ blood T cells was observed from baseline to week 6.

Regarding this clone: Which antigen it targets is not known. Base-call qualities are not available, and no considerably larger clone is one nucleotide away.

In the germline V gene (reference sequence), CDR1 corresponds to SEHNR and CDR2 to FQNEAQ. The CDR3 spans 15 residues, from the cysteine through the phenylalanine. Left in the record is the CDR3 DNA by itself, 45 bases read in frame from the first base. Trimming takes 1 base from V and 1 base from J, and the germline ends sit 7 bases apart. Genomic DNA was extracted from sorted cells for sequencing of the TCRbeta CDR3 region. The immunoSEQ Assay was used for sequencing of TCRbeta CDR3 regions. Drawn from immuneACCESS, this table holds only the in-frame rearrangements with V and J called that TCRdb kept. Clones are partly lost; checked studies trace under half to an unresolved V gene and leave the rest unexplained. The sample contains fewer than 200,000 clones, 90% to 95% of them found a single time. Around 0.33% of the sample is in the top ten clones. Patients with autoimmune disease history or receiving systemic immunosuppression were excluded from the trial. Peripheral blood for TCR sequencing was collected from all dose cohorts at baseline, on cycle 4 day 1, and on cycle 7 day 1. The samples were taken from a phase I, first-in-human, multicenter, open-label dose-escalation trial of ivuxolimab. Adults with locally advanced or metastatic head and neck squamous cell, hepatocellular, melanoma or renal cell carcinoma were enrolled in the trial. Before TCR sequencing, CD4+ T cells and CD8+ T cells were sorted from peripheral blood as separate populations.

The starting material was CD4+ or CD8+ T cells sorted from blood, obtained in a trial of the OX40 agonist ivuxolimab. This clonotype was obtained from an adult with an advanced solid tumor such as melanoma, head and neck, liver or kidney cancer. Rearrangement joined TRBV7-9 to TRBJ2-2, with a weak D call of TRBD2 (6 bases match). The bases read TGTGCCAGCAGCTTAGGACTAGGGAACACCGGGGAGCTGTTTTTT. Its translation is CASSLGLGNTGELFF.